This entry is about one T cell receptor beta chain. What this receptor recognizes is not known. Per-base qualities were not stored, and no clone one base away is much larger. The data stem from a study of blood T cell repertoires in COVID-19 (dated by TCRdb to between 2020 and 2021). In terms of the full investigation: The collaborator samples originated in the United States, Italy and Spain and spanned the acute and convalescent phases of COVID-19. The material from the prospective study consisted of cDNA or gDNA derived from T cells, B-cell-depleted T cells, or PBMCs. Subjects who had been exposed to COVID-19, were actively infected with it, or had recovered from it provided the deeply sampled blood TCRbeta repertoires that made up the dataset. The repertoires were released in a freely available public database intended as a resource for research on the immune response to SARS-CoV-2. The samples were drawn from two sources: the first 160 participants of the ongoing ImmuneRACE study, and 1,200 or so subjects contributed by 6 global collaborators. Nearly every sample came with metadata listing a de-identified subject ID, COVID-19 status, age in years and sex. Where available, HLA class I and class II types were taken from metadata supplied by the sample provider and were not determined by assay-based typing. Summary of the overall study and its limitations: How much clinical and demographic metadata was included differed by source and by participant, and the metadata was provided uncurated.

In the germline V gene (reference sequence), CDR1 corresponds to LNHDA and CDR2 to SQIVND. V has 1 base trimmed and J has 1 base trimmed; junction bases matching no gene number 3. CDR3 length: 15 amino acids, cysteine to phenylalanine. Of all the DNA, just the CDR3 is kept, 45 bases in frame from base 1. Each collaborating institution followed its own protocols to collect whole blood in K2EDTA tubes. For TCRbeta analysis, collaborators shipped samples as frozen whole blood, isolated PBMCs, or DNA extracted from either of those sample types. TCRbeta CDR3 regions were amplified from genomic DNA by means of the immunoSEQ Assay, a bias-controlled multiplex PCR. Under the source paper's analysis protocol: Nucleated cell counts per sample were estimated from amplification of reference gene primers within the assay. To quantify the absolute abundance of each unique TCRbeta CDR3 rearrangement, sequence reads were collapsed and filtered. For each sample, productive Simpson clonality was calculated as the square root of Simpson's diversity index across productive rearrangements. Imported from immuneACCESS, the table was reduced by TCRdb to in-frame sequences with V and J called. These copies leave out some clones; in studies compared against another copy, an unresolved V gene accounts for under half, and the cause of the remainder is not known. That table is the source of V, J and clone size, and D and trimming were worked out from the DNA. In all, the sample holds about 130,000 clones, and approximately 74% of those were seen once. The ten most abundant clones make up roughly 5.5% of the sample.

In this chain, TRBV19 is recombined with TRBJ1-1; 7 bases in the junction line up with TRBD1. The source material was peripheral blood. This clonotype was obtained from a man between 60 and 75 years old with acute or convalescent COVID-19. CDR3 loop: CASSIGDSPNTEAFF. The sequenced DNA: TGTGCCAGTAGTATAGGGGACAGCCCGAACACTGAAGCTTTCTTT.